The rows below give T cell receptor beta chains drawn from one sample of a study of spatial heterogeneity in lung cancer. TCRdb re-called the 5' RACE reads with MiXCR, one entry per CDR3 protein. The sample yields 3,000 to 3,500 distinct CDR3 sequences, about a third seen once. Sequenced here: lung tumor tissue, sampled at surgery. These receptors were obtained from a female donor with early-stage non-small cell lung cancer. The CDR3 runs from the conserved cysteine through the conserved F or W. The D gene is left open where the match is weak. Where a row states a size, it is once, few, many or the class of an expanded clone; other rows omit it.

j_call	d_call	v_call	clone_size	cdr3_aa	cdr3_nt
TRBJ2-2	-	TRBV5-1	few	CASSLTGNTGELFF	TGCGCCAGCAGCTTGACAGGGAACACCGGGGAGCTGTTTTTT
TRBJ2-3	TRBD2	TRBV6-5	-	CASSRTGLRADTQYF	TGTGCCAGCAGTAGGACGGGACTAAGGGCAGATACGCAGTATTTT
TRBJ2-1	TRBD2	TRBV6-6	few	CASRGTSGRVQGSYNEQFF	TGTGCCAGCAGAGGGACTAGCGGGAGGGTACAGGGGTCCTACAATGAGCAGTTCTTC
TRBJ1-6	TRBD1	TRBV28	-	CASSLDRGLQSPLHF	TGTGCCAGCAGCCTCGACAGGGGGCTTCAATCACCCCTCCACTTT
TRBJ2-1	TRBD2	TRBV18	few	CASSMPPTSGFYNEQFF	TGTGCCAGCTCCATGCCCCCGACTAGCGGGTTCTACAATGAGCAGTTCTTC
TRBJ2-2	TRBD2	TRBV19	-	CASRRAGERTGELFF	TGTGCCAGTAGAAGGGCGGGGGAACGCACCGGGGAGCTGTTTTTT
TRBJ2-7	-	TRBV6-1	-	CASSESPYEQYF	TGTGCCAGCAGTGAAAGCCCCTACGAGCAGTACTTC
TRBJ2-5	-	TRBV29-1	-	CSVEGSGVGEETQYF	TGCAGCGTTGAAGGGTCAGGGGTTGGAGAAGAGACCCAGTACTTC
TRBJ2-2	TRBD1	TRBV24-1	few	CATSDPGQVTGELFF	TGTGCCACCAGTGACCCGGGACAGGTAACCGGGGAGCTGTTTTTT
TRBJ2-5	-	TRBV5-6	-	CASTLGPSGETQYF	TGTGCCAGCACCTTGGGACCGTCGGGCGAGACCCAGTACTTC
TRBJ2-7	TRBD2	TRBV5-1	-	CASRIAGAGHEQYF	TGCGCCAGCAGGATAGCGGGAGCAGGCCACGAGCAGTACTTC
TRBJ2-7	TRBD2	TRBV5-6	large	CASSLRPSGAYEQYF	TGTGCCAGCAGCTTGAGGCCTAGCGGTGCCTACGAGCAGTACTTC
TRBJ2-3	TRBD2	TRBV3-1	medium-sized	CASSPNPDRSWASGRRAQYF	TGTGCCAGCAGCCCAAACCCGGACAGGTCATGGGCTAGCGGGAGGCGAGCGCAGTATTTT
TRBJ2-5	TRBD2	TRBV5-6	-	CASSLAWLAGAQETQYF	TGTGCCAGCAGCTTGGCCTGGCTAGCGGGAGCCCAAGAGACCCAGTACTTC
TRBJ2-1	-	TRBV7-9	-	CASSLWGNEQFF	TGTGCCAGCAGCTTATGGGGCAATGAGCAGTTCTTC
TRBJ2-5	-	TRBV11-2	many	CASSLNGKNQETQYF	TGTGCCAGCAGCTTAAATGGGAAGAATCAAGAGACCCAGTACTTC
TRBJ2-2	-	TRBV3-1	-	CASQPRVTGELFF	TGTGCCAGCCAGCCCCGGGTCACCGGGGAGCTGTTTTTT
TRBJ2-3	-	TRBV11-1	-	CASSLDLSTDTQYF	TGTGCCAGCAGCCTCGACTTGAGCACAGATACGCAGTATTTT
TRBJ2-7	-	TRBV20-1	-	CSARDLRFYEQYF	TGCAGTGCTAGAGATCTGAGGTTCTACGAGCAGTACTTC
TRBJ2-1	TRBD1	TRBV7-2	-	CASRQGQGAREQFF	TGTGCCAGCAGACAGGGACAGGGGGCGCGCGAGCAGTTCTTC
TRBJ2-3	TRBD1	TRBV7-3	large	CASSAEWPGQGADTQYF	TGTGCCAGCAGCGCTGAATGGCCGGGACAGGGGGCAGATACGCAGTATTTT
TRBJ2-5	-	TRBV7-9	medium-sized	CASSLDRKIEETQYF	TGTGCCAGCAGCTTAGATAGGAAAATTGAAGAGACCCAGTACTTC
TRBJ2-7	TRBD2	TRBV7-2	-	CASSSTSGRSFEQYF	TGTGCCAGCAGCTCAACTAGCGGGAGGAGTTTCGAGCAGTACTTC
TRBJ1-1	-	TRBV13	medium-sized	CASSLQVTMNTEAFF	TGTGCCAGCAGCTTACAGGTTACCATGAACACTGAAGCTTTCTTT
TRBJ2-3	-	TRBV11-2	-	CASSLGLTSTDTQYF	TGTGCCAGCAGCTTAGGGCTGACTAGCACAGATACGCAGTATTTT
TRBJ1-1	TRBD1	TRBV23-1	large	CASSPGDSSRGLLDGTEAFF	TGCGCCAGCAGTCCGGGGGATTCGTCCAGGGGGCTATTGGATGGCACTGAAGCTTTCTTT
TRBJ2-3	-	TRBV7-7	-	CASSLDNTDTQYF	TGTGCTAGCAGCTTAGACAACACAGATACGCAGTATTTT
TRBJ2-7	-	TRBV5-1	large	CASSLTDTGVPYEQYF	TGCGCCAGCAGCTTGACGGACACGGGAGTACCCTACGAGCAGTACTTC